This TCR beta chain was documented in a study of T cell responses to AZD1222 COVID-19 vaccine. Repertoires were generated with immunoSEQ multiplex PCR, while TCRdb's copy carries only in-frame clones and drops some. The profile shows fewer than 200,000 clones, 85% to 95% of them singletons. As regards this clone: Its matching antigen is unknown.

Study-wide results and caveats: It should be noted that donors were predominantly white British and more often female, and clonal diversity was possibly underestimated. Unmutated variant regions reportedly attract nearly half of all spike-specific TCRs.

CDR1 GTSNPN and CDR2 SVGIG come from the germline V gene (reference sequence). Trimming left V 2 bases short and J 1 base short, with 3 bases between. The CDR3 runs to 11 residues. This TCR was recovered from an adult in good health. The V and J genes are TRBV30 and TRBJ2-7; D is undetermined. Sequences were derived from peripheral blood, sampled on day 0 of AZD1222 vaccination. DNA for the CDR3: TGTGCCTGGAGTCGGTCCTACGAGCAGTACTTC. Its translation is CAWSRSYEQYF.